This T cell receptor (beta chain) came from a study of cytomegalovirus exposure and HLA in healthy donors. On the study more broadly: The study placed 80% to 90% of its 350 to 400 genotyped donors in the Caucasian-associated ancestry cluster. Study outcomes and limitations: Later analysis demonstrated an association between a missense DCLRE1C variant and TCR beta V- and J-gene trimming. Reportedly, fewer N-insertions than the roughly 700-donor mean appeared in an Asian-associated ancestry cluster in a later analysis. Within a later analysis, the majority of CMV-associated TCR beta chains appeared HLA-restricted.

This clone appeared a few times. Its antigen is not identified. An end of the junction differs from the germline gene, which may be a read error. This CDR3 spans 15 amino acids. Germline V gene sequence: CDR1 SGHNT, CDR2 YYREEE (reference sequence). Researchers ran the PCR with 60 Vbeta and 13 Jbeta primers. Profiled with immunoSEQ multiplex PCR; TCRdb holds only in-frame clones, not every one. The repertoire holds about 120,000 clones, just under 70% seen once, with just over 8.5% in the top ten. The chain is built from TRBV5-4 and TRBJ1-2, with a possible D match to TRBD1 (6 bases). The clonotype was recovered from a man aged 30 to 39 in good health and CMV-seropositive. The specimen sequenced was PBMCs. CDR3 amino acids: CASSQDSGTQYGYTF. CDR3 DNA sequence: TGCGCCAGCAGCCAAGATTCGGGGACACAGTATGGCTACACCTTC.